This T cell receptor beta chain was obtained from a study of blood T cell repertoires in COVID-19. Study as a whole: Material from acute and convalescent COVID-19 was sourced from the United States, Italy and Spain.

This table comes from immunoSEQ multiplex PCR, and its TCRdb copy is limited to in-frame clones, with some not included. The sample contains some 460,000 clones, 70% to 90% of which appear only once. This CDR3 comprises 16 residues. CDR1 SGHTA and CDR2 FQGNSA come from the germline V gene. Losses at the gene ends were 1 base for V and 2 bases for J; bases not matched to a gene: 8. Individuals aged roughly 18 to 90 years were recruited from about two dozen US areas. Sequenced material: PBMCs or T cells enriched from blood (not recorded which). The receptor's source is a woman aged 18-29 years with acute COVID-19. The V gene is TRBV7-2, the J gene TRBJ2-7, with 7 bases identical to TRBD2. CDR3 sequence (DNA): TGTGCCAGCAGCTTAGATGGCGGGGGTGTAACCTACGAGCAGTACTTC. Encoded protein: CASSLDGGGVTYEQYF.